What follows are 10 T cell receptor beta chains derived from one specimen sequenced in a study of shared clonotypes between healthy human individuals. Profiled with immunoSEQ multiplex PCR; TCRdb holds only in-frame clones, not every one. The sample consists of 2 million to 2.5 million clones, nearly 97% of them appearing once. The sequenced sample consisted of naive CD4+ T cells sorted from blood. Subset denoted: CD45RA+ positively selected. The receptors originated from a man between 18 and 29 years old in good health.

This sequence joins TRBV10-3 and TRBJ2-7; TRBD1 matches at 7 bases. CDR3 size: 14 residues. CDR1 and CDR2 from the germline V gene are ENHRY and SYGVKD. Trimming took 4 bases from V and 4 from J; bases not matched to a gene: 7. CDR3 DNA sequence: TGTGCCATCAGTGTGGGACAGACTCAATACGAGCAGTACTTC. As protein: CAISVGQTQYEQYF.

The V gene is TRBV27, the J gene TRBJ2-1, with TRBD2 matching over 13 bases. CDR1 is MNHEY and CDR2 is SMNVEV in the germline V gene (reference sequence). The CDR3 covers 17 residues. V shed 5 bases, J shed 6 bases, and the junction held 10 bases outside the gene matches. DNA for the CDR3: TGTGCCAGCAGTCCTCGGACTAGCGGGGGCTGGGGCAATGAGCAGTTCTTC. Its protein product is CASSPRTSGGWGNEQFF.

The V call is TRBV2, the J call TRBJ2-1, with D possibly being TRBD1 (6 bases). Germline CDR1 and CDR2: SNHLY and FYNNEI. The ends were cut back, 4 bases at V and 5 bases at J, with 9 bases in the middle. CDR3 length: 13 residues. The CDR3 DNA reads TGTGCCAGCAGTGGTTGGACAGACAATGAGCAGTTCTTC. Amino acids: CASSGWTDNEQFF.

The chain joins TRBV7-2 to TRBJ2-3; the D is unclear. The CDR3 totals 16 residues. The V and J ends lost 6 bases and 7 bases respectively, with 23 bases between them. Germline V gives CDR1 SGHTA, CDR2 FQGNSA. Here the CDR3 DNA reads TGTGCCAGCAGTCTACAGTCAACTCCTAGACCCAATACGCAGTATTTT. Translating gives CASSLQSTPRPNTQYF.

This clone occurred a few times. Other DNA sequences within the sample encode an identical CDR3. The gene calls are TRBV6-5 and TRBJ1-5; TRBD1 is a possible D gene (5 bases). The CDR3 is 13 residues long. Germline CDR1 reads MNHEY; CDR2 reads SVGAGI. Trimming stripped 2 bases from V and 4 bases from J, with 6 bases between. The CDR3 region is CASSYGGNQPQHF. The DNA for the CDR3 is TGTGCCAGCAGTTACGGGGGAAATCAGCCCCAGCATTTT.

This clone was counted a single time. The sample has other DNA sequences that encode this CDR3 too. The V gene is TRBV5-1, the J gene TRBJ2-1; D possibly uses TRBD1 or TRBD2 (6 bases each). Germline V lookup: CDR1 SGHRS, CDR2 YFSETQ. CDR3 length: 12 amino acids. V shed 4 bases and J shed 10 bases, with 12 bases lying between them. CDR3 nucleotide sequence: TGCGCCAGCAGCCCCGGGGGCAGCGAGCAGTTCTTC. Translation gives CASSPGGSEQFF. The variable domain in full, completed from reference TRBV5-1 and TRBJ2-1, reads KAGVTQTPRYLIKTRGQQVTLSCSPISGHRSVSWYQQTPGQGLQFLFEYFSETQRNKGNFPGRFSGRQFSNSRSEMNVSTLELGDSALYLCASSPGGSEQFFGPGTRLTVL.

The genes are TRBV18 and TRBJ1-1; D remains unclear. The V gene lost 5 bases and the J gene lost 3 bases, with 10 bases spanning the gap. The CDR3 is 13 residues long. CDR1 and CDR2 (germline): KGHSH, LQKENI. The CDR3: CASSWVEYTEAFF. The DNA of the CDR3 is TGTGCCAGCTCATGGGTTGAGTACACTGAAGCTTTCTTT.

V gene TRBV7-2 combines with J gene TRBJ1-2; D not certain. Germline assignment: CDR1 SGHTA and CDR2 FQGNSA. The V gene lost 5 bases and the J gene lost 2 bases, with 15 bases spanning the gap. The CDR3 length is 15 residues. CDR3 sequence reads: CASSPTGISNYGYTF. The CDR3 coding sequence is TGTGCCAGCAGCCCGACCGGGATTTCGAACTATGGCTACACCTTC.

This chain uses TRBV28 with TRBJ1-1; D is unresolved. The V end was cut by 6 bases, the J end by 1 base, with 6 bases between. The CDR3 sequence is 12 residues long. The germline V gene encodes CDR1 MDHEN and CDR2 SYDVKM. CDR3 loop: CASRPTNTEAFF. The CDR3 DNA reads TGTGCCAGCAGGCCAACGAACACTGAAGCTTTCTTT.

This clone showed up just a few times. This chain uses TRBV19 with TRBJ1-4, with D hard to call. The CDR3 contains 13 residues. The V and J ends lost 4 bases and 4 bases respectively, with 7 bases between them. Germline V gene lookup returns CDR1 LNHDA and CDR2 SQIVND (reference sequence). CDR3 loop: CASSTTRNEKLFF. The CDR3 nucleotides read TGTGCCAGTAGTACGACACGTAATGAAAAACTGTTTTTT.